The clone carrying this T cell receptor (beta chain) was seen a few times. What it binds is not known. This entry belongs to a study of blood T cells in healthy people across ages. It was approximately 10 milliliters of peripheral blood that were drawn from each donor. Using a J-beta primer mix together with a sample-barcoded 5' primer, a second PCR was run for roughly 6 to 11 cycles. TCRdb reanalysed the 5' RACE reads using MiXCR and keeps one entry per CDR3 protein. The table includes hundreds of thousands of distinct CDR3 sequences, roughly 35% detected once. CDR1 is SGHTA and CDR2 is FQGNSA in the germline V gene. The CDR3 length is 15 residues. V was cut by 0 bases and J by 3 bases, with 11 bases left in between. Broader study findings: The study found more naive CD4+ cells and higher diversity in long-lived than aged donors. Roughly linearly, TCR beta diversity per million T cells fell as age increased.

Sequencing input: blood. This receptor was taken from a man aged 18 to 35 in good health. The chain employs TRBV7-2 and TRBJ1-2, with D uncertain. DNA of the CDR3: TGTGCCAGCAGCTTAGCGATCAGGAATCACTATGGCTACACCTTC. The encoded protein is CASSLAIRNHYGYTF.